One sample yielded the 32 T cell receptor beta chains listed below, sequenced in a study of radiation and T cells in renal cell carcinoma. Time point specified: baseline pretreatment blood. Treatment given: 15 Gy SBRT to primary tumor, nephrectomy 4 weeks later. TCRdb's copy holds only in-frame clones and misses some; the assay was immunoSEQ multiplex PCR. The sample records approximately 140,000 clones, around 78% being singletons. Sequenced material: blood, taken from a patient whose treatment included radiotherapy and nephrectomy. These TCRs come from a woman between 45 and 60 years old with renal cell carcinoma.

In this sample, this clone turned up once. This chain joins TRBV30 and TRBJ1-6; D remains ambiguous. Trimming pared 5 bases from V and 4 bases from J, leaving 9 bases between. CDR1 is GTSNPN, CDR2 SVGIG, per germline (reference sequence). This CDR3 has 13 residues. CDR3 DNA sequence: TGTGCCTGGGGGCCGAGTTATAATTCACCCCTCCACTTT. Translated: CAWGPSYNSPLHF. Filled out from reference TRBV30 and TRBJ1-6, the complete variable domain reads SQTIHQWPATLVQPVGSPLSLECTVEGTSNPNLYWYRQAAGRGLQLLFYSVGIGQISSEVPQNLSASRPQDRQFILSSKKLLLSDSGFYLCAWGPSYNSPLHFGNGTRLTVT.

The V gene is TRBV2, the J gene TRBJ1-5, with D hard to call. From germline, CDR1 is SNHLY and CDR2 FYNNEI. With 5 bases removed from V and 2 bases from J, the gap between germline ends came to 13 bases. There are 15 residues in the CDR3. CDR3 region: CASSRVGGRNQPQHF. The DNA of the CDR3 is TGTGCCAGCAGTCGGGTCGGTGGACGCAATCAGCCCCAGCATTTT.

This chain links TRBV5-1 with TRBJ2-2, with 7 nucleotides matching TRBD1. The germline V gene encodes CDR1 SGHRS and CDR2 YFSETQ. The trim removed 0 bases at V and 6 bases at J, leaving 11 bases unmatched. The CDR3 covers 17 residues. CDR3 protein: CASSLAPGTVIAGELFF. In DNA form, the CDR3 reads TGCGCCAGCAGCTTGGCCCCCGGGACAGTAATTGCCGGGGAGCTGTTTTTT.

The chain couples TRBV14 to TRBJ1-1, with TRBD1 as a possible D gene (5 bases). The CDR3 length is 15 residues. Trimming took off 0 bases at V and 0 bases at J, with 8 bases between the two ends. Germline lookup yields CDR1 SGHDN and CDR2 FVKESK. In nucleotides, the CDR3 is TGTGCCAGCAGCCAAGAGGGGCCAATGAACACTGAAGCTTTCTTT. Translated, it gives CASSQEGPMNTEAFF.

V usage is TRBV5-1 and J usage is TRBJ2-2; 9 bases are a match to TRBD1. From germline, CDR1 is SGHRS and CDR2 YFSETQ. This CDR3 has 17 residues. Losses at the gene ends were 4 bases for V and 4 bases for J; bases not matched to a gene: 11. This CDR3 reads CASSQGQGGSFTGELFF. DNA of the CDR3: TGCGCCAGCAGCCAGGGACAGGGCGGATCGTTCACCGGGGAGCTGTTTTTT.

This clone was detected only once. The chain recombines TRBV12-1 with TRBJ2-4; the listed D gene, TRBD1, was not tested against the DNA. TRBV12-1 is given as a pseudogene. This CDR3 is 16 amino acids long. CDR3: CASSHVVQIAKNIQYF. In nucleotides, the CDR3 is TGTGCCAGCAGCCATGTCGTCCAGATAGCCAAAAACATTCAGTACTTC.

This chain joins TRBV6-6 and TRBJ1-1, with D uncertain. V lost 5 bases to trimming and J lost 4 bases, with 11 bases between them. Germline values: CDR1 MNHNY, CDR2 SVGAGI (reference sequence). CDR3 length: 13 amino acids. In nucleotides, the CDR3 is TGTGCCAGCAGTATTCGGAAGAGCACTGAAGCTTTCTTT. Encoded protein: CASSIRKSTEAFF.

The CDR3 loop is CASSLFGGTNEQFF. The DNA for the CDR3 is TGCGCCAGCAGCTTGTTCGGGGGAACGAATGAGCAGTTCTTC. The chain is built from TRBV5-1 and TRBJ2-1; a possible D gene is TRBD2 (6 bases). The CDR3 sequence is 14 residues long. CDR1 SGHRS and CDR2 YFSETQ come from the germline V gene. V shed 1 base and J shed 7 bases, with 12 bases lying between them.

The chain joins TRBV13 to TRBJ2-7; TRBD2 aligns across 11 bases. Germline assignment: CDR1 PRHDT and CDR2 FYEKMQ (reference sequence). The CDR3 length is 14 residues. V was clipped by 8 bases and J by 6 bases; unmatched bases: 9. CDR3 DNA sequence: TGTGCCAGCGCTAGCGGGAGGTCCCCAGTCGAGCAGTACTTC. Protein sequence: CASASGRSPVEQYF.

The chain employs TRBV15 and TRBJ1-1; the D is unclear. Trimming pared 1 base from V and 7 bases from J, leaving 7 bases between. This CDR3 comprises 12 residues. Germline V CDR1 and CDR2: LNHNV, YYDKDF (reference sequence). Here the CDR3 DNA reads TGTGCCACCAGCAGAGGTTTGGGTGAAGCTTTCTTT. This sequence encodes CATSRGLGEAFF.

The chain carries TRBV19 and TRBJ2-2, with a possible D match to TRBD1 (5 bases). The CDR3 is 16 amino acids. V gave up 2 bases and J gave up 1 base, with 11 bases separating them. In germline, CDR1 is LNHDA, CDR2 SQIVND (reference sequence). As DNA, the CDR3 is TGTGCCAGTAGTATATCCGACAGAGTGAACACCGGGGAGCTGTTTTTT. Its translation is CASSISDRVNTGELFF.

The V and J genes are TRBV4-1 and TRBJ2-7; TRBD2 is a possible D gene (6 bases). Trimming took off 4 bases at V and 0 bases at J, with 13 bases between the two ends. The germline CDR1 and CDR2 sequences are MGHRA and YSYEKL. The CDR3 spans 15 residues. The CDR3 reads CASSREDYPSYEQYF. CDR3 sequence (DNA): TGCGCCAGCAGCCGAGAGGACTATCCCTCCTACGAGCAGTACTTC.

The chain links TRBV9 to TRBJ2-1, with 10 bases fitting TRBD2. The V and J ends lost 1 base and 4 bases, in that order; junction bases with no gene match: 5. The CDR3 extends over 16 amino acids. The germline V gene encodes CDR1 SGDLS and CDR2 YYNGEE. Written as DNA, the CDR3 is TGTGCCAGCAGCGTAACGTCTAGCGGGGGATACAATGAGCAGTTCTTC. Its translation is CASSVTSSGGYNEQFF.

This clone was found a few times. This sequence joins TRBV5-4 and TRBJ1-6; D is ambiguous. CDR3 length equals 16 residues. V was cut by 0 bases and J by 10 bases, with 17 bases left in between. CDR1 is SGHNT, CDR2 YYREEE, per germline (reference sequence). The chain's CDR3 is CASSLVGSRNTSPLHF. The CDR3 nucleotides read TGTGCCAGCAGCTTGGTAGGTAGCAGGAATACCTCACCCCTCCACTTT.

This rearrangement joins TRBV7-2 to TRBJ1-3, with D possibly being TRBD1 (6 bases). Per the germline V gene, CDR1 is SGHTA and CDR2 is FQGNSA. The CDR3 loop spans 17 amino acids. V was trimmed by 1 base and J by 4 bases, leaving 17 bases between them. CDR3 DNA sequence: TGTGCCAGCAGCTTAGATACAGGGTTATTTACGGGAAACACCATATATTTT. Translation: CASSLDTGLFTGNTIYF.

The rearrangement links TRBV6-5 to TRBJ2-7, with 7 bases lining up with TRBD1. The germline V gene encodes CDR1 MNHEY and CDR2 SVGAGI. V dropped 4 bases and J dropped 3; count of bases not matched to a gene: 6. The CDR3 contains 14 residues. The CDR3 DNA reads as TGTGCCAGCAGTTCGGCAGGGGGAAGCTACGAGCAGTACTTC. This encodes CASSSAGGSYEQYF.

The gene calls are TRBV2 and TRBJ1-1; maybe TRBD1 (6 bases). V gave up 6 bases and J gave up 11 bases, with 19 bases separating them. There are 13 residues in the CDR3. Germline CDR1 and CDR2: SNHLY and FYNNEI. CDR3 loop: CASREDSGLNAFF. The DNA for the CDR3 is TGTGCCAGCAGGGAGGACAGTGGACTTAACGCTTTCTTT.

The chain employs TRBV6-5 and TRBJ2-7; 9 bases map to TRBD2. This CDR3 contains 16 residues. CDR1 is MNHEY and CDR2 is SVGAGI in the germline V gene. V trimming: 0 bases; J trimming: 7 bases; junction bases outside the gene matches: 10. The CDR3 nucleotides are TGTGCCAGCAGTTACTCGTCGCGGGAGGGCGTTCCAGAGCAGTACTTC. Protein product: CASSYSSREGVPEQYF.

The chain combines TRBV10-3 with TRBJ2-1, with 7 bases lining up with TRBD2. Germline V CDR1 and CDR2: ENHRY, SYGVKD. V trimming: 3 bases; J trimming: 0 bases; junction bases outside the gene matches: 2. The CDR3 totals 15 residues. The CDR3 DNA sequence: TGTGCCATCAGTGAAGGGAGGGCCTCCTACAATGAGCAGTTCTTC. Its protein is CAISEGRASYNEQFF.

The V and J genes are TRBV4-3 and TRBJ2-7, with 12 bases that match TRBD2. This CDR3 spans 16 amino acids. Germline V CDR1 and CDR2: LGHNA, YSLEER. J gave up 6 bases and V 2 bases, and 8 bases lay outside the gene matches. The CDR3 reads CASSQSPSGGAAEQYF. The CDR3 DNA sequence: TGCGCCAGCAGCCAATCCCCTAGCGGGGGGGCCGCCGAGCAGTACTTC.

Notes on this clone: Additional DNA sequences in this sample encode the identical CDR3. V gene TRBV2 combines with J gene TRBJ1-1; D call uncertain. The V end lost 4 bases, the J end lost 2 bases, and 5 bases lay between the germline ends. Germline values: CDR1 SNHLY, CDR2 FYNNEI. The CDR3 sequence is 12 residues long. CDR3 amino acids: CASSVSNTEAFF. CDR3 bases: TGTGCCAGCAGTGTGAGTAACACTGAAGCTTTCTTT.

The chain carries TRBV7-9 and TRBJ2-6; possibly TRBD2 for D (5 bases). From germline, CDR1 is SEHNR and CDR2 FQNEAQ (reference sequence). CDR3 length: 15 amino acids. With 2 bases removed from V and 4 bases from J, the gap between germline ends came to 9 bases. Here the CDR3 reads CASSLTGSGANVLTF. CDR3 DNA sequence: TGTGCCAGCAGCTTAACGGGATCCGGGGCCAACGTCCTGACTTTC.

The V gene is TRBV6-5, the J gene TRBJ2-5; TRBD1 is a possible D gene (7 bases). The germline gives CDR1 MNHEY, CDR2 SVGAGI. V lost 5 bases and J 7 bases, leaving 8 bases between the germline ends. CDR3 size: 11 residues. The CDR3, as DNA: TGTGCCAGCAGTCAGGGGGGGACCCAGTACTTC. As protein: CASSQGGTQYF.

The chain recombines TRBV19 with TRBJ2-7; D is uncertain. The CDR3 has 15 residues. V gave up 6 bases and J gave up 2 bases, with 17 bases separating them. Germline V gives CDR1 LNHDA, CDR2 SQIVND (reference sequence). This CDR3 reads CASRKATALPYEQYF. CDR3 DNA: TGTGCCAGTAGGAAGGCCACAGCCCTTCCCTACGAGCAGTACTTC.

The rearrangement links TRBV6-5 to TRBJ1-2, with D maybe TRBD1 (6 bases). CDR3 length equals 13 residues. Trimming left V 6 bases short and J 4 bases short, with 12 bases between. Germline V gives CDR1 MNHEY, CDR2 SVGAGI. In DNA, the CDR3 is TGTGCCAGCAGAGTACAGGGAAGCTATGGCTACACCTTC. Its translation is CASRVQGSYGYTF.

In this sample, this clone turned up once. The chain links TRBV6-6 to TRBJ1-5; TRBD1 matches at 8 bases. CDR3 length equals 16 residues. J was trimmed by 6 bases and V by 7 bases; bases with no gene match: 14. Germline CDR1 is MNHNY and CDR2 is SVGAGI (reference sequence). The CDR3 DNA reads TGTGCCAGCACCTCTTATACAGGGGGAAGTGGTCAGCCCCAGCATTTT. Translating it yields CASTSYTGGSGQPQHF.

This sequence joins TRBV29-1 and TRBJ1-1; D is unresolved. Germline CDR1 SQVTM, CDR2 ANQGSEA. The CDR3 is made up of 13 amino acids. Trimming took off 7 bases at V and 8 bases at J, with 20 bases between the two ends. CDR3 residues: CSGLSVGKGEAFF. The CDR3 DNA follows: TGCAGCGGCCTCTCAGTCGGTAAGGGCGAAGCTTTCTTT. The complete variable domain, with remaining parts taken from reference TRBV29-1 and TRBJ1-1, reads SAVISQKPSRDICQRGTSLTIQCQVDSQVTMMFWYRQQPGQSLTLIATANQGSEATYESGFVIDKFPISRPNLTFSTLTVSNMSPEDSSIYLCSGLSVGKGEAFFGQGTRLTVV.

The chain employs TRBV2 and TRBJ2-3, with TRBD1 identical over 11 bases. Germline-derived CDR1 and CDR2 are SNHLY and FYNNEI. J lost 3 bases, V lost 7 bases, and 3 bases had no gene match. The CDR3 length is 14 residues. In DNA, the CDR3 is TGTGCCAGCATGGACAGGGGGCGGACAGATACGCAGTATTTT. This encodes CASMDRGRTDTQYF.

This clone was counted a few times. V usage is TRBV2 and J usage is TRBJ1-1; D is unresolved. Trimming cost V 5 bases and J 3 bases, with 10 bases left between them. Germline V gene lookup returns CDR1 SNHLY and CDR2 FYNNEI. There are 13 residues in the CDR3. In DNA form, the CDR3 reads TGTGCCAGCAGTTTTGGATGGGACACTGAAGCTTTCTTT. This encodes CASSFGWDTEAFF.

This clone was seen more than once but under ten times. This sequence joins TRBV7-9 and TRBJ2-7, with D maybe TRBD2 (5 bases). This CDR3 region has 15 residues. The V end lost 2 bases, the J end lost 6 bases, and 17 bases lay between the germline ends. Germline CDR1 SEHNR, CDR2 FQNEAQ (reference sequence). CDR3 nucleotide sequence: TGTGCCAGCAGCTTATCGTTGGGAGAGTCCCCCGAGCAGTACTTC. This translates into CASSLSLGESPEQYF.

The rearrangement joins TRBV6-5 to TRBJ1-2; no clear D gene. The CDR3 runs 13 residues. V gave up 5 bases and J gave up 4 bases, with 11 bases separating them. CDR1 and CDR2 from the germline V gene are MNHEY and SVGAGI. The chain's CDR3 is CASSPGEIYGYTF. CDR3 in DNA: TGTGCCAGCAGTCCGGGAGAGATCTATGGCTACACCTTC.

V gene TRBV7-9 combines with J gene TRBJ2-7, with D hard to call. V shed 5 bases and J shed 6 bases, with 5 bases lying between them. This CDR3 is 10 amino acids long. Germline CDR1 is SEHNR and CDR2 is FQNEAQ (reference sequence). As DNA, the CDR3 is TGTGCCAGCAGCCCACGCGAGCAGTACTTC. Its translation is CASSPREQYF.